The clone carrying this T cell receptor (beta chain) was counted only a few times. Per germline, CDR1 SEHNR and CDR2 FQNEAQ (reference sequence). This CDR3 is 14 amino acids long. V gave up 4 bases and J gave up 4 bases, with 11 bases separating them. The data originate from a study of CD8+ T cells in alopecia areata. Study details: Tofacitinib dosing lasted 6 to 18 months, which was then followed by 6 months off drug.

Treatment described: oral pan-JAK inhibitor, 5-10 mg twice daily. Sequencing used cDNA as its template, made by extracting RNA and reverse transcribing it. Generated by immunoSEQ multiplex PCR, the TCRdb table keeps only in-frame clones and is missing some. The data hold a few hundred thousand clones, with around two fifths observed a single time. The V call is TRBV7-9, the J call TRBJ2-1; TRBD1 is a possible D gene (5 bases). Source: CD4+ T cells sorted from blood, taken between weeks 30 and 35, from a patient treated with tofacitinib. This receptor was identified in a human donor with alopecia areata. The CDR3 DNA reads TGTGCCAGCAGCTCCCCGCAGGGATACAATGAGCAGTTCTTC. This sequence encodes CASSSPQGYNEQFF.